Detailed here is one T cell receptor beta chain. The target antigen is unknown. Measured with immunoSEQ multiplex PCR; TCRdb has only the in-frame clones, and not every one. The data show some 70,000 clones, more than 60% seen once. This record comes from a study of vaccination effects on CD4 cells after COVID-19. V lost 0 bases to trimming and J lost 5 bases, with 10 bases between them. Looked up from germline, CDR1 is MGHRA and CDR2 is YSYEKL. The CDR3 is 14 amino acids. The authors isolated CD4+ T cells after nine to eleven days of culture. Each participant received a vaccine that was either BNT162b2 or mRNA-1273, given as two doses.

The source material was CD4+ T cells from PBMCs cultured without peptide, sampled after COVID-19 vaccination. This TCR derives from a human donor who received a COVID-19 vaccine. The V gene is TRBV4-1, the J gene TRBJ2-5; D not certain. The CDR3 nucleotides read TGCGCCAGCAGCCAAGAAGAGTGGCGGGAGACCCAGTACTTC. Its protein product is CASSQEEWRETQYF.